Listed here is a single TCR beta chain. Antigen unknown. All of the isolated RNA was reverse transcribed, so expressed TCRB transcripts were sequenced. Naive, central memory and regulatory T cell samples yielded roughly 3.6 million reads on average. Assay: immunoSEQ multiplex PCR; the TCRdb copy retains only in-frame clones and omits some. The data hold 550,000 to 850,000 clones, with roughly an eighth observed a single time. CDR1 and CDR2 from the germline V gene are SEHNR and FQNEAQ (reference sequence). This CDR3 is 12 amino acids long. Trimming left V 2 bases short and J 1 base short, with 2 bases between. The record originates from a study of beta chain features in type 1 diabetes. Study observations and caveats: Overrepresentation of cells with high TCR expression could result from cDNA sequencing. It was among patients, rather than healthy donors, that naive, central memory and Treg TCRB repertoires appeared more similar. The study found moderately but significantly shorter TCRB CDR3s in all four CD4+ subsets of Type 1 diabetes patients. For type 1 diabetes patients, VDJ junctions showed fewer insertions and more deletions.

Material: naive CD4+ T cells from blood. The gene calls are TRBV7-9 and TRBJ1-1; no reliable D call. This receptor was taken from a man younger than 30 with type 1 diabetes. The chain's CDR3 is CASSLWNTEAFF. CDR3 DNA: TGTGCCAGCAGCTTATGGAACACTGAAGCTTTCTTT.